These T cell receptor beta chains were read from a single sample in a study of beta chain features in type 1 diabetes. The repertoire was sequenced with immunoSEQ multiplex PCR; TCRdb's copy has only in-frame clones and lacks some. Here the sample spans around 710,000 clones, approximately 13% being singletons. The sample was naive CD4+ T cells from blood. These receptors originate from a man aged 25 to 40 with type 1 diabetes. CDR3s include the opening cysteine and the closing phenylalanine or tryptophan. The D gene is left open where the match is weak. A row's size may be missing; if present it is once, few, many or a size class.

cdr3_aa: CASTDRGRHEQFF; cdr3_nt: TGTGCCAGCACGGACAGGGGAAGACATGAGCAGTTCTTC; v_call: TRBV2; d_call: TRBD1; j_call: TRBJ2-1; clone_size: NA
cdr3_aa: CSVEDRGEFLETQYF; cdr3_nt: TGCAGCGTTGAAGATCGTGGAGAATTTCTGGAGACCCAGTACTTC; v_call: TRBV29-1; d_call: NA; j_call: TRBJ2-5; clone_size: NA
cdr3_aa: CSDRSGTQYF; cdr3_nt: TGCAGCGATAGGTCAGGCACGCAGTATTTT; v_call: TRBV29-1; d_call: NA; j_call: TRBJ2-3; clone_size: few
cdr3_aa: CASSRDSNYGYTF; cdr3_nt: TGTGCCAGCTCGCGTGACAGTAACTATGGCTACACCTTC; v_call: TRBV18; d_call: NA; j_call: TRBJ1-2; clone_size: few
cdr3_aa: CASSVALPNQRRNEQFF; cdr3_nt: TGTGCCAGCAGCGTAGCCCTTCCTAACCAGAGGCGCAATGAGCAGTTCTTC; v_call: TRBV9; d_call: NA; j_call: TRBJ2-1; clone_size: NA
cdr3_aa: CASSGRQGPSTDTQYF; cdr3_nt: TGTGCCAGCAGCGGCCGACAGGGGCCTAGCACAGATACGCAGTATTTT; v_call: TRBV9; d_call: TRBD1; j_call: TRBJ2-3; clone_size: NA
cdr3_aa: CASSLGLPRGETQYF; cdr3_nt: TGTGCCAGCAGCTTAGGACTCCCTCGAGGGGAGACCCAGTACTTC; v_call: TRBV7-2; d_call: NA; j_call: TRBJ2-5; clone_size: few
cdr3_aa: CATDQGQGDTEAFF; cdr3_nt: TGTGCCACCGACCAAGGACAGGGTGACACTGAAGCTTTCTTT; v_call: TRBV10-3; d_call: TRBD1; j_call: TRBJ1-1; clone_size: NA
cdr3_aa: CASSSTLPVQFF; cdr3_nt: TGTGCCAGCAGTTCAACCCTCCCGGTCCAGTTCTTC; v_call: TRBV28; d_call: NA; j_call: TRBJ2-1; clone_size: NA
cdr3_aa: CASSDEQDSGNTIYF; cdr3_nt: TGTGCCAGCAGTGATGAACAGGACTCTGGAAACACCATATATTTT; v_call: TRBV25-1; d_call: NA; j_call: TRBJ1-3; clone_size: few
cdr3_aa: CASSFDRGAYGYTF; cdr3_nt: TGCGCCAGCAGCTTCGACAGGGGAGCCTATGGCTACACCTTC; v_call: TRBV5-1; d_call: TRBD1; j_call: TRBJ1-2; clone_size: few
cdr3_aa: CASSFGLAGTDTQYF; cdr3_nt: TGTGCTAGCAGCTTTGGACTAGCTGGCACAGATACGCAGTATTTT; v_call: TRBV7-7; d_call: TRBD2; j_call: TRBJ2-3; clone_size: few
cdr3_aa: CASSQDLATSGANVLTF; cdr3_nt: TGCGCCAGCAGCCAAGATCTCGCGACCTCTGGGGCCAACGTCCTGACTTTC; v_call: TRBV4-3; d_call: NA; j_call: TRBJ2-6; clone_size: NA
cdr3_aa: CASSQNRPTDTQYF; cdr3_nt: TGTGCCAGCAGCCAAAATCGTCCCACAGATACGCAGTATTTT; v_call: TRBV13; d_call: NA; j_call: TRBJ2-3; clone_size: few
cdr3_aa: CASSYSGRYNEQFF; cdr3_nt: TGTGCCAGCAGTTACTCTGGCAGGTACAATGAGCAGTTCTTC; v_call: TRBV6-5; d_call: NA; j_call: TRBJ2-1; clone_size: NA
cdr3_aa: CASSAMRVAYNEQFF; cdr3_nt: TGTGCCAGCAGCGCCATGAGGGTCGCCTACAATGAGCAGTTCTTC; v_call: TRBV7-2; d_call: NA; j_call: TRBJ2-1; clone_size: NA
cdr3_aa: CASSPGQARSYEQYF; cdr3_nt: TGTGCCAGCAGCCCGGGACAGGCCCGCTCCTACGAGCAGTACTTC; v_call: TRBV7-9; d_call: TRBD1; j_call: TRBJ2-7; clone_size: few
cdr3_aa: CASSQGGLISGNTIYF; cdr3_nt: TGTGCCAGCAGCCAAGGAGGACTCATCTCTGGAAACACCATATATTTT; v_call: TRBV4-2; d_call: NA; j_call: TRBJ1-3; clone_size: NA
cdr3_aa: CSTSGDYEQYF; cdr3_nt: TGCAGTACCTCAGGGGACTACGAGCAGTACTTC; v_call: TRBV20-1; d_call: NA; j_call: TRBJ2-7; clone_size: NA
cdr3_aa: CASRGAELFEAFF; cdr3_nt: TGTGCCAGCAGAGGAGCCGAACTTTTTGAAGCTTTCTTT; v_call: TRBV6-5; d_call: NA; j_call: TRBJ1-1; clone_size: NA
cdr3_aa: CASSYSGQSYGYTF; cdr3_nt: TGTGCCAGCAGTTACTCAGGGCAGTCCTATGGCTACACCTTC; v_call: TRBV6-5; d_call: NA; j_call: TRBJ1-2; clone_size: NA
cdr3_aa: CASSLLGNQETQYF; cdr3_nt: TGTGCCAGCAGCTTATTGGGTAACCAAGAGACCCAGTACTTC; v_call: TRBV11-2; d_call: NA; j_call: TRBJ2-5; clone_size: few
cdr3_aa: CASSLGQGVRGANVLTF; cdr3_nt: TGTGCCAGCAGCTTGGGGCAGGGGGTCCGTGGGGCCAACGTCCTGACTTTC; v_call: TRBV5-4; d_call: TRBD1; j_call: TRBJ2-6; clone_size: NA
cdr3_aa: CAISELENTEAFF; cdr3_nt: TGTGCCATCAGTGAGCTAGAGAACACTGAAGCTTTCTTT; v_call: TRBV10-3; d_call: NA; j_call: TRBJ1-1; clone_size: NA
cdr3_aa: CSVLTTGPPGELFF; cdr3_nt: TGCAGCGTCCTTACGACGGGCCCTCCCGGGGAGCTGTTTTTT; v_call: TRBV29-1; d_call: NA; j_call: TRBJ2-2; clone_size: NA
cdr3_aa: CASSLAGSQVPYEQYF; cdr3_nt: TGCGCCAGCAGCTTGGCCGGTTCACAGGTTCCCTACGAGCAGTACTTC; v_call: TRBV5-1; d_call: NA; j_call: TRBJ2-7; clone_size: NA
cdr3_aa: CASSPRHVEQFF; cdr3_nt: TGTGCCAGCAGCCCACGTCATGTTGAGCAGTTCTTC; v_call: TRBV7-2; d_call: NA; j_call: TRBJ2-1; clone_size: few
cdr3_aa: CASSVAAGTDSYEQYF; cdr3_nt: TGTGCCAGCAGCGTAGCAGCCGGGACCGACTCCTACGAGCAGTACTTC; v_call: TRBV9; d_call: NA; j_call: TRBJ2-7; clone_size: NA
cdr3_aa: CASSLVASYNEQFF; cdr3_nt: TGTGCCAGCAGCTTAGTTGCATCCTACAATGAGCAGTTCTTC; v_call: TRBV7-2; d_call: NA; j_call: TRBJ2-1; clone_size: NA
cdr3_aa: CASSTRTSGGGEQFF; cdr3_nt: TGTGCCAGCTCAACTCGGACTAGCGGCGGGGGTGAGCAGTTCTTC; v_call: TRBV18; d_call: TRBD2; j_call: TRBJ2-1; clone_size: few
cdr3_aa: CASSLTDGSSGNTIYF; cdr3_nt: TGTGCCAGCTCCCTAACCGACGGTAGCTCTGGAAACACCATATATTTT; v_call: TRBV18; d_call: NA; j_call: TRBJ1-3; clone_size: few
cdr3_aa: CASSLRSSYNSPLHF; cdr3_nt: TGTGCCAGCAGCTTACGGAGCTCCTATAATTCACCCCTCCACTTT; v_call: TRBV13; d_call: NA; j_call: TRBJ1-6; clone_size: few